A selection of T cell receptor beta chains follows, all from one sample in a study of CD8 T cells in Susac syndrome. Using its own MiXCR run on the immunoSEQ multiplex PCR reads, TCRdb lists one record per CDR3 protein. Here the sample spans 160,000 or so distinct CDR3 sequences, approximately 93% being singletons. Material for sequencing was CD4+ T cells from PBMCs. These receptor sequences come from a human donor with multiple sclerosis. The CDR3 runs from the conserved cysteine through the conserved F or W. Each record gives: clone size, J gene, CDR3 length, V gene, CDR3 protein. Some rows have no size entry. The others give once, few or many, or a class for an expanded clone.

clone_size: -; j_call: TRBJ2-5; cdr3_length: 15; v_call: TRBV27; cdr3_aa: CASSLREGLIETQYF
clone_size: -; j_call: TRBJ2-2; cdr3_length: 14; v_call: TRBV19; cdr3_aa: CASSIRVWTGELFF
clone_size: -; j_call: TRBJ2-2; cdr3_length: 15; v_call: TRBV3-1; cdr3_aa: CASSQVAFLTGELFF
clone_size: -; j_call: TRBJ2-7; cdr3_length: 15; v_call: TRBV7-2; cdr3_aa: CASSLGALRGYEQYF
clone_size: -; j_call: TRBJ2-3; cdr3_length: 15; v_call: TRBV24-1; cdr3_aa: CATSGSGLNTDTQYF
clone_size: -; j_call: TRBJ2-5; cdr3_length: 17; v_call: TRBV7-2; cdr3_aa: CASSLVGWQGYQETQYF
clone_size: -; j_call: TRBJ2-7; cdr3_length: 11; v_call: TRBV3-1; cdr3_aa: CASRGSGEQYF
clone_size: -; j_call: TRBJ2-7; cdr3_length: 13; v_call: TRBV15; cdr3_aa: CATSRDRTYEQYF
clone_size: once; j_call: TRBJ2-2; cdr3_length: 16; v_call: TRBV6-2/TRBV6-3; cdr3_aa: CASSYSGKLNTGELFF
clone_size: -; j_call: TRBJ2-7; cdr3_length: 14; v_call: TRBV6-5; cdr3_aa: CASSFDREVDEQYF
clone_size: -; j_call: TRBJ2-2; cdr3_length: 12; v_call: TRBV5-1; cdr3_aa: CASSFIAGELFF
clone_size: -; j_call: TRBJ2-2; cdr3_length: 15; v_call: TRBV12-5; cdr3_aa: CASAAAGENTGELFF
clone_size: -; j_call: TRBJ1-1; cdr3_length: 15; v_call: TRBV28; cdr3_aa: CASSWGSNLNTEAFF
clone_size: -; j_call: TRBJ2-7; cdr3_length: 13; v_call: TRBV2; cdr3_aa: CASLTERSYEQYF
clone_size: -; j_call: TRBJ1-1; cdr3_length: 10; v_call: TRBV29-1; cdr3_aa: CSVVQRTAFF
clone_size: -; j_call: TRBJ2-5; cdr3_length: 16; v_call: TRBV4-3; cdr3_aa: CASSQDYSGTGKTQYF
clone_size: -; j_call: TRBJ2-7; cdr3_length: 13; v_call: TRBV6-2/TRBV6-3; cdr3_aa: CASRTGTVYEQYF
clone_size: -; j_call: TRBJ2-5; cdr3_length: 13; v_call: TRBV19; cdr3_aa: CASSRGLEETQYF
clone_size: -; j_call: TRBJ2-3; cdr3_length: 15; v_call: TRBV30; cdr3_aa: CAWSPYPGYTDTQYF
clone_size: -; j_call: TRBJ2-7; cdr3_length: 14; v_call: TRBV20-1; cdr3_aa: CSARFSGPPNEQYF
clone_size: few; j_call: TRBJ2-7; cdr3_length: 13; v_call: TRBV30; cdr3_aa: CAWSPRDSYEQYF
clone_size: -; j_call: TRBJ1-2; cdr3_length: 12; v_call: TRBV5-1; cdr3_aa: CASGGVGYGYTF
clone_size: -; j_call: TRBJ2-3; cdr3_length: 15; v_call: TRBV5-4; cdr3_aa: CASSSGLAGGDTQYF
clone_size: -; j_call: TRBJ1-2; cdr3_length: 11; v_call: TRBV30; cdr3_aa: CAWGPNYGYTF
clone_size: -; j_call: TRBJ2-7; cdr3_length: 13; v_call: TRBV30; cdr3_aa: CAWSVSGYYEQYF
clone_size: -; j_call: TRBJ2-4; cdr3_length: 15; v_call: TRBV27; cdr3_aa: CASSLYSEAKNIQYF
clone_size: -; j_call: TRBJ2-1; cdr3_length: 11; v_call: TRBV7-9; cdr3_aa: CASSFPNEQFF
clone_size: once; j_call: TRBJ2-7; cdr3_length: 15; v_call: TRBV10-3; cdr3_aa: CAISLGGTGDYEQYF
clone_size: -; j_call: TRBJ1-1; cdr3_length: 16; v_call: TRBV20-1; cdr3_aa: CSARARPGTANTEAFF
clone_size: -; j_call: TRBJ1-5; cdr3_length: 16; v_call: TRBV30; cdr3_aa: CAWSPPGTGMHQPQHF
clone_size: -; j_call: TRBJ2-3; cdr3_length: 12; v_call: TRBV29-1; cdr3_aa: CSVETDSDTQYF